The clone carrying this T cell receptor beta chain was found many times. Its antigen is undetermined. CDR1 and CDR2 from the germline V gene are SEHNR and FQNEAQ (reference sequence). V gave up 6 bases and J gave up 7 bases; unmatched junction bases: 8. CDR3 length: 16 amino acids. This sample is drawn from a study of breast tumors, draining lymph nodes, adjacent tissues. Overall study findings and caveats: Data fit most tumor T cells coming from lymph node, expanding in tumor.

TCRdb recomputed calls from the multiplex PCR reads with MiXCR, one row per CDR3 protein. The sample includes approximately 40,000 distinct CDR3 sequences, 36% of them seen just once. The TCR comes from a female donor with breast cancer. Some clones in this sample may be carry-over from other donors' samples. The chain links TRBV7-9 to TRBJ2-5; 16 bases map to TRBD2. Sequenced: breast tumor tissue. In DNA form, the CDR3 reads TGTGCCAGCAGGTCCGGGACTAGCGGGAGGGCCGGGACCCAGTACTTC. Translated, it gives CASRSGTSGRAGTQYF.